Sequencing of this T cell receptor beta chain was carried out in a study of somatic mutations in cytotoxic T cells in rheumatoid arthritis. This CDR3 contains 16 residues. Trimming shortened V by 2 bases and J by 0 bases, and 11 bases separated the two germline ends. Germline CDR1 and CDR2: MDHEN and SYDVKM. This clone was detected once. Data came from immunoSEQ multiplex PCR; TCRdb stores just in-frame clones and leaves some out. The sample gives 10,000 to 12,000 clones, 89% of which show up once; 1.1% is in the top ten. The chain employs TRBV28 and TRBJ1-3; TRBD1 might be the D (5 bases). This receptor was obtained from a woman aged 18-35 years with rheumatoid arthritis. Sequencing input: CD4+ T cells sorted from blood. The CDR3 DNA is TGTGCCAGCAGTTTAGACAGTTCCTACTCTGGAAACACCATATATTTT. Translation gives CASSLDSSYSGNTIYF.